A selection of T cell receptor beta chains follows, all from one sample in a study of T-cell memory formation after mild COVID-19. TCRdb recomputed calls from the 5' RACE reads with MiXCR, one row per CDR3 protein. The table has about 190,000 distinct CDR3 sequences, over 20% seen once. The specimen sequenced was PBMCs or a T cell subset sorted from them (not recorded which). These receptors originate from an adult woman who had mild COVID-19 (a few samples of this study predate the infection). Cell type and time point are not known. The CDR3 runs from the conserved cysteine through the conserved F or W. Each record gives: clone size, J gene, V gene, CDR3 protein. A clone size is listed for some rows: how often the clone was seen (once, few, many), or a class if it is expanded.

few	TRBJ1-1	TRBV24-1	CATSEDGTEAFF
few	TRBJ2-7	TRBV6-1	CASSVYTGRSYEQYF
-	TRBJ1-5	TRBV4-2	CASSQEDETNQPQHF
-	TRBJ2-1	TRBV7-9	CASSPGASGANEQFF
few	TRBJ1-5	TRBV12-3/TRBV12-4	CASSGNFNQPQHF
once	TRBJ2-7	TRBV7-8	CASSPADVRGYYEQYF
few	TRBJ2-2	TRBV4-2	CASSQGQAAGELFF
-	TRBJ1-6	TRBV3-1	CASSPGTGGSPLHF
many	TRBJ2-7	TRBV7-6	CASSSIRETYEQYF
-	TRBJ2-7	TRBV7-2	CASSVGQGVGEQYF
few	TRBJ2-3	TRBV27	CASSFLAGWGADTQYF
few	TRBJ2-1	TRBV19	CASSIGGSSGYNEQFF
-	TRBJ2-1	TRBV9	CASSVGGSQGPYNEQFF
few	TRBJ2-1	TRBV12-3/TRBV12-4	CASSDPRRGRFANEQFF
-	TRBJ1-2	TRBV9	CASSGPGNYGYTF
-	TRBJ2-5	TRBV5-4	CASSQTTGGEETQYF
-	TRBJ1-5	TRBV4-1	CASSLVQGGINQPQHF